This TCR beta chain appears in the sequencing data of a study of shared clonotypes between healthy human individuals. Findings and limits, study-wide: Blood was the sole source, and tissue repertoires probably differ.

Over several immunoSEQ plates, each subset's genomic DNA was distributed in even portions. Original processing methods: Junction-only immunoSEQ data arrived without quality scores, meaning filtering differed. Generated by immunoSEQ multiplex PCR, the TCRdb table keeps only in-frame clones and is missing some. V and J calls and clone size are given by that table; D and trimming were obtained from the DNA. The top ten hold about 1.1% of the sample, which has millions of clones, about 95% seen once. Germline trimming cut 2 bases from V and 2 bases from J; bases unmatched to any gene: 9. The CDR3 covers 16 residues. The V gene's germline CDR1 is MGHRA and CDR2 YSYEKL. Terminally differentiated effector memory CD45RA+ cells were excluded by CCR7 positive selection of CD45RO-negative cells. Participating donors were healthy, HIV-negative adults free of recent acute infections or vaccinations. This clone showed up just once. What it recognizes is unknown.

The specimen was naive CD8+ T cells sorted from blood. The J gene is TRBJ2-7, the V gene TRBV4-1; 7 positions match TRBD2. This receptor was obtained from a man aged 18 to 29 in good health. The CDR3 DNA reads as TGCGCCAGCAGCCAATCCACCGGGACTAATGCCTACGAGCAGTACTTC. It encodes CASSQSTGTNAYEQYF.